These T cell receptor beta chains were read from a single sample in a study of beta chain features in type 1 diabetes. TCRdb's copy holds only in-frame clones and misses some; the assay was immunoSEQ multiplex PCR. The sample lists roughly 730,000 clones, 10% to 15% occurring once. Sequenced input: naive CD4+ T cells from blood. Every receptor here comes from a man between 18 and 35 years old with type 1 diabetes. Each CDR3 is given with its conserved first and last residue. A D gene is named only where the DNA matches it firmly. Size is omitted from some rows. Given values are once, few, many or a class for expanded clones.

CDR3nt | CDR3aa | j_gene | d_gene | abundance | v_gene
TGTGCCACCAGGGGTGAGTCCTACGAGCAGTACTTC | CATRGESYEQYF | TRBJ2-7 | NA | NA | TRBV19
TGCAGCGTGGAGACGGACAGGGCTCCAGATACGCAGTATTTT | CSVETDRAPDTQYF | TRBJ2-3 | TRBD1 | NA | TRBV29-1
TGTGCCTGGAGTATCAGGGGGAATCAGCCCCAGCATTTT | CAWSIRGNQPQHF | TRBJ1-5 | TRBD1 | NA | TRBV30
TGCAGCGCGGCCGGGCGGGGACCTCCCTACGAGCAGTACTTC | CSAAGRGPPYEQYF | TRBJ2-7 | NA | few | TRBV29-1
TGTGCCAGCAGCTTAGCGCGGGGGGCGACCGGGGAGCTGTTTTTT | CASSLARGATGELFF | TRBJ2-2 | TRBD2 | NA | TRBV11-2
TGTGCCAGCAGTGGACCCTCTGGGGCCAACGTCCTGACTTTC | CASSGPSGANVLTF | TRBJ2-6 | NA | NA | TRBV2
TGTGCCAGCAGCCCGGGACAGAGCTATGGCTACACCTTC | CASSPGQSYGYTF | TRBJ1-2 | TRBD1 | few | TRBV5-6
TGTGCCAGCTCTAGCAGTAATAGCAATCAGCCCCAGCATTTT | CASSSSNSNQPQHF | TRBJ1-5 | NA | NA | TRBV7-8
TGTGCCAGCAGCTTAGCGGGACAGGCCCAAGAGACCCAGTACTTC | CASSLAGQAQETQYF | TRBJ2-5 | TRBD1 | NA | TRBV11-1
TGTGCCAGCAGTCCGAGGACGGTGGGAGGTGAAAAACTGTTTTTT | CASSPRTVGGEKLFF | TRBJ1-4 | NA | few | TRBV27
TGCGCCAGCAGTCCAGGGTGCCCGGACACTGAAGCTTTCTTT | CASSPGCPDTEAFF | TRBJ1-1 | NA | NA | TRBV23-1
TGTGCCAGCTCGGTTCAGTCCACAGATACGCAGTATTTT | CASSVQSTDTQYF | TRBJ2-3 | NA | NA | TRBV18
TGTGCCTGGAGTGTTCTAGACCCTCGAACGCAGTATTTT | CAWSVLDPRTQYF | TRBJ2-3 | NA | few | TRBV30
TGTGCCAGCAGTTCTGACAGGGGCGGAGAGACCCAGTACTTC | CASSSDRGGETQYF | TRBJ2-5 | TRBD1 | NA | TRBV9
TGTGCCAGCAGTCCCGGACAGTCAAGCATGGCAGATACGCAGTATTTT | CASSPGQSSMADTQYF | TRBJ2-3 | NA | NA | TRBV27
TGTGCCAGCCAATCGGGGGCAATTGCCAAAAACATTCAGTACTTC | CASQSGAIAKNIQYF | TRBJ2-4 | NA | few | TRBV6-6
TGTGCCAGCTCACTCCGCGACGGTGGAGCCTACGAGCAGTACTTC | CASSLRDGGAYEQYF | TRBJ2-7 | NA | few | TRBV18
TGTGCCAGCAGCGAGACAAGGGCACCATATAGCAATCAGCCCCAGCATTTT | CASSETRAPYSNQPQHF | TRBJ1-5 | NA | few | TRBV28
TGTGCCTGGAGTACGCAGGGCAATCAGCCCCAGCATTTT | CAWSTQGNQPQHF | TRBJ1-5 | NA | NA | TRBV30
TGTGCCAGCTCAGTGGTCGGGGGAGAGACCCAGTACTTC | CASSVVGGETQYF | TRBJ2-5 | NA | few | TRBV18
TGTGCCAGCAGTTTAGACACCGCCTACGAGCAGTACTTC | CASSLDTAYEQYF | TRBJ2-7 | NA | NA | TRBV28
TGTGCCAGCTCACGTGAAGGAGGTGGCTACACCTTC | CASSREGGGYTF | TRBJ1-2 | NA | few | TRBV18
TGTGCCAGCAGTTTAGACGACTCCAATGAGCAGTTCTTC | CASSLDDSNEQFF | TRBJ2-1 | NA | few | TRBV28
TGTGCCAGCAGTTCACAGGGTAACGAGCAGTTCTTC | CASSSQGNEQFF | TRBJ2-1 | NA | NA | TRBV6-5
TGTGCCAGCAGCTCCAACAGGGGGAACAATGAGCAGTTCTTC | CASSSNRGNNEQFF | TRBJ2-1 | TRBD1 | few | TRBV7-7
TGCGCCAGCAGCCAAGAGGGCAGTCATGGCTACACCTTC | CASSQEGSHGYTF | TRBJ1-2 | NA | NA | TRBV4-1
TGTGCCAGCAGCTTAGCCGAGAACACTGAAGCTTTCTTT | CASSLAENTEAFF | TRBJ1-1 | NA | few | TRBV7-2
TGTGCCAGCAGTAAGTTAGGGGCCGGCACTGAAGCTTTCTTT | CASSKLGAGTEAFF | TRBJ1-1 | NA | few | TRBV2
TGTGCCAGCCTTCCGGGACTAGAATACAATGAGCAGTTCTTC | CASLPGLEYNEQFF | TRBJ2-1 | TRBD2 | NA | TRBV6-1
TGTGCCAGCAGCTTAGATAGCGGGGGGCCAACAGATACGCAGTATTTT | CASSLDSGGPTDTQYF | TRBJ2-3 | TRBD2 | few | TRBV11-2
TGTGCCAGCAGCTTCTTCCGGACTAGCGGTAGCACAGATACGCAGTATTTT | CASSFFRTSGSTDTQYF | TRBJ2-3 | TRBD2 | NA | TRBV7-9
TGTGCCAGCAGCTTGAGGGTTGTGGGTAATCAGCCCCAGCATTTT | CASSLRVVGNQPQHF | TRBJ1-5 | NA | NA | TRBV5-6
TGTGCCATCAGTCCCTCGACAGGGGTTGAGACCCAGTACTTC | CAISPSTGVETQYF | TRBJ2-5 | TRBD1 | NA | TRBV10-3
TGTGCCAGCAGTGAGGTAGCGGGGGGTTACACAGATACGCAGTATTTT | CASSEVAGGYTDTQYF | TRBJ2-3 | TRBD2 | NA | TRBV6-4
TGTGCCAGCATCTCTGGACAGGCCCCCTACGAGCAGTACTTC | CASISGQAPYEQYF | TRBJ2-7 | TRBD1 | NA | TRBV28
TGTGCCAGCTCACCGACGGCCCTAGCCAATCAGCCCCAGCATTTT | CASSPTALANQPQHF | TRBJ1-5 | NA | NA | TRBV18
TGTGCCAGCAGTGAACCCCGGACTAGCGGGGGTGAGACCCAGTACTTC | CASSEPRTSGGETQYF | TRBJ2-5 | TRBD2 | few | TRBV5-6
TGCGCCAGCAGCTTGGAGGGACCGGGACAGGCGCTAACTTGGTATGGCTACACCTTC | CASSLEGPGQALTWYGYTF | TRBJ1-2 | TRBD1 | few | TRBV5-1
TGCGCCAGCAGCTCGACAGTGATGAACACTGAAGCTTTCTTT | CASSSTVMNTEAFF | TRBJ1-1 | NA | NA | TRBV5-1
TGTGCCAGCAGCTCGAGACAGTACTATGGCTACACCTTC | CASSSRQYYGYTF | TRBJ1-2 | NA | few | TRBV7-2
TGTGCCAGTAGTATAAGTAGTGGGGCGGGGGACAATGAGCAGTTCTTC | CASSISSGAGDNEQFF | TRBJ2-1 | TRBD2 | few | TRBV19